A selection of T cell receptor beta chains follows, all from one sample in a study of cytomegalovirus exposure and HLA in healthy donors. Measured with immunoSEQ multiplex PCR; TCRdb has only the in-frame clones, and not every one. The data hold under 150,000 clones, with 70% to 80% observed a single time. Sequenced sample: PBMCs. These receptors were collected from a woman aged 40 to 50 in good health and CMV-seropositive. Each CDR3 is given with its conserved first and last residue.

CASSYRAEYSTDTQYF,TRBJ2-3,TRBV6-5
CASLDFRMNTEAFF,TRBJ1-1,TRBV6-1
CASRGLAGPYEQYF,TRBJ2-7,TRBV6-5
CASSLTLGRETQYF,TRBJ2-5,TRBV18
CSSSLVDWTPPYNEQFF,TRBJ2-1,TRBV7-9
CASTLGQRNQPQHF,TRBJ1-5,TRBV7-8
CASSLGLAESYEQYF,TRBJ2-7,TRBV5-4
CASSRDIHGTYEQYF,TRBJ2-7,TRBV5-1
CASHQGLAGIYEQYF,TRBJ2-7,TRBV2
CASSNAGFGIYEQYF,TRBJ2-7,TRBV5-6
CASTRGTGGRTDTQYF,TRBJ2-3,TRBV19
CASSLAGGTETQYF,TRBJ2-5,TRBV5-1
CASTQLAGEQYF,TRBJ2-7,TRBV2
CASRLLRQGRTGELFF,TRBJ2-2,TRBV10-1
CASRLNGGSSGELFF,TRBJ2-2,TRBV7-6
CASSQGARVTEAFF,TRBJ1-1,TRBV6-5
CASSDWLQETQYF,TRBJ2-5,TRBV5-5
CASSLTLVSNTEAFF,TRBJ1-1,TRBV28
CASSLSTDVRGYTF,TRBJ1-2,TRBV28
CASSLTGTREQFF,TRBJ2-1,TRBV5-1
CASSGGIGQGTNQPQHF,TRBJ1-5,TRBV6-1
CASSTIIGAAVLNTEAFF,TRBJ1-1,TRBV19
CASSRRDSSYEQYF,TRBJ2-7,TRBV18
CASSRERAGGPGTDTQYF,TRBJ2-3,TRBV4-1
CASSTTPPGQGMNEQFF,TRBJ2-1,TRBV5-1